This TCR beta chain was found in a study of early T cells in non-severe SARS-CoV-2 infection. TCRdb reprocessed the 5' RACE reads with MiXCR, giving one entry per CDR3 protein. The sample includes tens of thousands of distinct CDR3 sequences, 4.5% to 5% seen only once; the top ten take approximately 7.5%. The table lists this clonotype with many counts. The sequencing sample was made of whole blood. The sequence derives from an adult who was a healthcare worker with PCR-confirmed SARS-CoV-2 infection or an uninfected control (not recorded which).

CDR3: CASSYRGENSPLHF. CDR3 nucleotides: TGTGCCAGCAGTTACAGGGGGGAGAATTCACCCCTCCACTTT. This chain joins TRBV12-3 or TRBV12-4 and TRBJ1-6, with 8 bases identical to TRBD1. CDR3 length equals 14 residues. The junction had 3 bases not matched to a gene; V was cut back by 4 bases and J by 7 bases.